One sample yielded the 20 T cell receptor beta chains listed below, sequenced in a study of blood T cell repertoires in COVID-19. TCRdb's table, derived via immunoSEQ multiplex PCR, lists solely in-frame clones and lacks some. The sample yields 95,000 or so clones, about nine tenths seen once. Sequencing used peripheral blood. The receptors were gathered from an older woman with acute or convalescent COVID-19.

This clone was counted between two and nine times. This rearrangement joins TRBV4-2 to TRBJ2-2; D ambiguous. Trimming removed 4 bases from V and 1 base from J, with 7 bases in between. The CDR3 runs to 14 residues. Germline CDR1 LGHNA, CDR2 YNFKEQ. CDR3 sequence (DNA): TGTGCCAGCAGCCCCTCTCTGAACACCGGGGAGCTGTTTTTT. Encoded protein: CASSPSLNTGELFF.

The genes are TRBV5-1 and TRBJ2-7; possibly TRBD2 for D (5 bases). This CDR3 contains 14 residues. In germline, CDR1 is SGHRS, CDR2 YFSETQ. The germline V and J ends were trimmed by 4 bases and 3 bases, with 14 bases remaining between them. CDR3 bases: TGCGCCAGCAGCCAAGAGAGGGCTAACTACGAGCAGTACTTC. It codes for CASSQERANYEQYF.

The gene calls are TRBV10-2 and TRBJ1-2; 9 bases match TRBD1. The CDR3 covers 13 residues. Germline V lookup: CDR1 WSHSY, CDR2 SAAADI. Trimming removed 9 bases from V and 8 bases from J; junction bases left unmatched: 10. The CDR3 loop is CASRTGDFSGYTF. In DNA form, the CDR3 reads TGCGCCAGTCGGACAGGGGACTTCTCGGGCTACACCTTC.

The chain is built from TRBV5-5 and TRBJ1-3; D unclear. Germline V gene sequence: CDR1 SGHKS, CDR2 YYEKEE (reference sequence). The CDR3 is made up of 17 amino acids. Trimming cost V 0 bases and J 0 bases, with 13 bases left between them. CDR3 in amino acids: CASSLDIPTFSGNTIYF. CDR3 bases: TGTGCCAGCAGCTTGGATATCCCCACTTTCTCTGGAAACACCATATATTTT.

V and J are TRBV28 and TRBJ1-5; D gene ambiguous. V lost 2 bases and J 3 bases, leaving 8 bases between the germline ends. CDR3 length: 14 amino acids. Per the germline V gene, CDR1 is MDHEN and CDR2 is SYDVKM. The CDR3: CASSLAGINQPQHF. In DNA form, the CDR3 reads TGTGCCAGCAGTTTAGCCGGGATCAATCAGCCCCAGCATTTT.

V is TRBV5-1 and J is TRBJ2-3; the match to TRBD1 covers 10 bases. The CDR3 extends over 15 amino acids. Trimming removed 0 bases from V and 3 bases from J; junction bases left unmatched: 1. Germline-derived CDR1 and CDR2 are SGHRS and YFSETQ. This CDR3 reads CASSLGTGGTDTQYF. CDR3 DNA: TGCGCCAGCAGCTTGGGGACAGGGGGGACAGATACGCAGTATTTT.

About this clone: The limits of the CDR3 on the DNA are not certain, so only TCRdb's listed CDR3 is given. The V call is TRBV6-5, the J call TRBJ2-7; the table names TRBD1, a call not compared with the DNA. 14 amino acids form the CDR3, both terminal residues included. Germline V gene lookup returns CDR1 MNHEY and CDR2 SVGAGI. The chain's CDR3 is CASSSSGQGYEQYV.

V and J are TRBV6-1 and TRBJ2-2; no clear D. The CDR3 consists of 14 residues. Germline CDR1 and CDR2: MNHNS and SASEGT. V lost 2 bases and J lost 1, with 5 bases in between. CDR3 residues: CASSESRNTGELFF. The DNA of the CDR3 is TGTGCCAGCAGTGAATCTCGGAACACCGGGGAGCTGTTTTTT.

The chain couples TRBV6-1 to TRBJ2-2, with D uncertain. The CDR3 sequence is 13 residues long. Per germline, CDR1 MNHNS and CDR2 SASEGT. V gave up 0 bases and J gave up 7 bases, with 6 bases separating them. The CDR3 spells CASSEAQVGELFF. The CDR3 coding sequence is TGTGCCAGCAGTGAAGCGCAGGTCGGGGAGCTGTTTTTT.

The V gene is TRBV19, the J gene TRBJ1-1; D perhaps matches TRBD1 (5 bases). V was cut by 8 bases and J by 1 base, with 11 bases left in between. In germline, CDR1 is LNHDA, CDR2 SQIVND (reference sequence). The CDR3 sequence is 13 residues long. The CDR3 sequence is CASFRRGNTEAFF. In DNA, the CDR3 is TGTGCCAGTTTTCGGAGGGGGAACACTGAAGCTTTCTTT.

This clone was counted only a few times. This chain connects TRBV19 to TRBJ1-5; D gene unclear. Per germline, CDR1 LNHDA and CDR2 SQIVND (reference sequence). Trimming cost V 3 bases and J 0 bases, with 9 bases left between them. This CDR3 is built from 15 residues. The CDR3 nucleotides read TGTGCCAGTAGTATTGTCAGTTATAGCAATCAGCCCCAGCATTTT. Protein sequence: CASSIVSYSNQPQHF. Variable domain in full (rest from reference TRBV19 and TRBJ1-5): DGGITQSPKYLFRKEGQNVTLSCEQNLNHDAMYWYRQDPGQGLRLIYYSQIVNDFQKGDIAEGYSVSREKKESFPLTVTSAQKNPTAFYLCASSIVSYSNQPQHFGDGTRLSIL.

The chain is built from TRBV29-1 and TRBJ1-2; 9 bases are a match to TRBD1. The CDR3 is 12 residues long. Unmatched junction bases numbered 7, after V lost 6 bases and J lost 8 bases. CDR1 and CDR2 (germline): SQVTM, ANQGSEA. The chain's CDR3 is CSVAGQGGGYTF. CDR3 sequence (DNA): TGCAGCGTGGCGGGACAGGGTGGCGGCTACACCTTC.

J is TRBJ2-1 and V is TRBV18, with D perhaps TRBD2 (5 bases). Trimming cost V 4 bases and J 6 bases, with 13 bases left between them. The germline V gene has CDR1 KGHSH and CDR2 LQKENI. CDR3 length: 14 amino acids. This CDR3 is CASSQTVSVNEQFF. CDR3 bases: TGTGCCAGCTCACAAACTGTTAGCGTCAATGAGCAGTTCTTC.

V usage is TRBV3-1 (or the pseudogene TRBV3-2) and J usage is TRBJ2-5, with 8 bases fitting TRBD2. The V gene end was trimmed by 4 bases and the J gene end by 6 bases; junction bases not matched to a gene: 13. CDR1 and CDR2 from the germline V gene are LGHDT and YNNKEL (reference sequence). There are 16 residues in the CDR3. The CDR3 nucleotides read TGTGCCAGCAGCCTTAACCGAGGGACTAGTGGAAAGACCCAGTACTTC. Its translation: CASSLNRGTSGKTQYF.

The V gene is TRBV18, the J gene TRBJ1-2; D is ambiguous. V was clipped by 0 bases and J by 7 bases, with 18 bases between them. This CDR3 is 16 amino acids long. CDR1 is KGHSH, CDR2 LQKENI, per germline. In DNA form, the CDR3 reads TGTGCCAGCTCACCACCGTCCCGGGGAGGAGGACTTGGCTACACCTTC. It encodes CASSPPSRGGGLGYTF.

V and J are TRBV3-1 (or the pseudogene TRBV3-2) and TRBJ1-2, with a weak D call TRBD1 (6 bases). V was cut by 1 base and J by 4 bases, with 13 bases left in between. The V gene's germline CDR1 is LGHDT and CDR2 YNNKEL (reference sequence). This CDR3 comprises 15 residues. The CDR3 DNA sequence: TGTGCCAGCAGCCAAGCCACAGGGAGACCCTATGGCTACACCTTC. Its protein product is CASSQATGRPYGYTF.

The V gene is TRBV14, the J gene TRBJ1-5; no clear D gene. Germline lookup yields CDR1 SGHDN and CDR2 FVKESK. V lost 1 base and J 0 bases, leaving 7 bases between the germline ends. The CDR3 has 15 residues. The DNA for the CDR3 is TGTGCCAGCAGCCAAGCTAAGTATAGCAATCAGCCCCAGCATTTT. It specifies CASSQAKYSNQPQHF.

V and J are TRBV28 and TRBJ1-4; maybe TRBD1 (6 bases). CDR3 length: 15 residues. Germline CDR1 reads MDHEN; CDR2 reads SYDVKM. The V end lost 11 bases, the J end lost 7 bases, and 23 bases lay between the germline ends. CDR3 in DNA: TGTGCCTCCACGGGGGGGGCGCTTGGAAGTGAAAAACTGTTTTTT. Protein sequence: CASTGGALGSEKLFF.

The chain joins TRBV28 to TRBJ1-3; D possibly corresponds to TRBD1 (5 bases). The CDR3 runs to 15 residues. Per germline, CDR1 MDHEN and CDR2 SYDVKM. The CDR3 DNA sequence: TGTGCTACTCAGGGAAGTTTGACGGCTGGAAACACCATATATTTT. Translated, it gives CATQGSLTAGNTIYF.

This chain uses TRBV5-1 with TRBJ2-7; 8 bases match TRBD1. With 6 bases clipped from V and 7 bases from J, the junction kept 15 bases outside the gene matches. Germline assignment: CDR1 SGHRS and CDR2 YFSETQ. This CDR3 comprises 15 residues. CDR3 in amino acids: CASMRDRPHVEEQYF. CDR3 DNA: TGCGCCAGCATGAGGGACAGGCCCCATGTTGAAGAGCAGTACTTC.